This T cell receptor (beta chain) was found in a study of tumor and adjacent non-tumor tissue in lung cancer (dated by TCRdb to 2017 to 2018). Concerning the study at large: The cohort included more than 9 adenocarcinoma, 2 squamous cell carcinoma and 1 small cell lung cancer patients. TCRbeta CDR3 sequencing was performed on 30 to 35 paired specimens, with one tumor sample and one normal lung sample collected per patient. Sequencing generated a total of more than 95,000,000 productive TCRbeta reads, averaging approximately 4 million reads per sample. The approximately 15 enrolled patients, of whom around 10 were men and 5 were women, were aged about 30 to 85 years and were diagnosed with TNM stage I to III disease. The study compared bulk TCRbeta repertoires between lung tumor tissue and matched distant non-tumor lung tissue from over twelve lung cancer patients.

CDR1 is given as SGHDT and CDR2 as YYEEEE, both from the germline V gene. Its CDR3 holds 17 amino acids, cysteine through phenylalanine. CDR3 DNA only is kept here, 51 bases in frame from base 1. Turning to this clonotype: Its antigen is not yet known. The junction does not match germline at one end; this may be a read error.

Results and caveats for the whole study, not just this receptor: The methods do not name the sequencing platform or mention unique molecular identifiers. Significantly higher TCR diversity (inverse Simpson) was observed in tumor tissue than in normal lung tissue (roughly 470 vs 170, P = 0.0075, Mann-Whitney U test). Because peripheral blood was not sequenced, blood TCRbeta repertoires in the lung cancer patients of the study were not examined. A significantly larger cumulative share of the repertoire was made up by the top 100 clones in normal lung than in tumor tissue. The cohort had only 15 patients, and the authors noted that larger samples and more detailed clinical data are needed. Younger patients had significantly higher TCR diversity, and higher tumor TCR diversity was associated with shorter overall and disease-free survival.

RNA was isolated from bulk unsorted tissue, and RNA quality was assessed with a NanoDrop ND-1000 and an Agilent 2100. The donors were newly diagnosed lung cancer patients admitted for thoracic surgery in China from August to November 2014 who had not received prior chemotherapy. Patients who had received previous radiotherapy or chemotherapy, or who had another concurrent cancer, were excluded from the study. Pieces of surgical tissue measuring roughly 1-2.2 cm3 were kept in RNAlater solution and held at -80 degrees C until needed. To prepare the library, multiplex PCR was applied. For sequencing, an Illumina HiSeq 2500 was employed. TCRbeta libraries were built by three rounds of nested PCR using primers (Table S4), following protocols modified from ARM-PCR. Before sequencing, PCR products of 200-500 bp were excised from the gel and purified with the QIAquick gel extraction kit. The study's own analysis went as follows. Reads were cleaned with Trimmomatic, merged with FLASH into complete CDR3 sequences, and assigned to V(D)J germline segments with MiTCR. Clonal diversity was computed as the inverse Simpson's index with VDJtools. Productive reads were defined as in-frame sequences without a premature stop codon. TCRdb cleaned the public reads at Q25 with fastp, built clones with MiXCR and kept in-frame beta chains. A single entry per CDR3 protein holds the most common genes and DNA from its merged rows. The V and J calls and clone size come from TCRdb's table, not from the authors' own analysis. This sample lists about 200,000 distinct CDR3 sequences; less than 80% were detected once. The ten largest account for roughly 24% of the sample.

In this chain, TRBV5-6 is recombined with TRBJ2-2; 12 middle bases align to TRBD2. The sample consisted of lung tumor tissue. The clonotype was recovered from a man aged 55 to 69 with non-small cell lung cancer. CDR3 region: CASSFTTTSGRTGELFF. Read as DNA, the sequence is TGTGCAAGCAGCTTCACTACGACTAGCGGGAGAACCGGGGAGCTGTTTTTT.